Below are 23 T cell receptor beta chains sequenced from a single sample in a study of CD4+ T cells in melanoma. TCRdb keeps only in-frame clones here, not all; method: immunoSEQ multiplex PCR. The sample shows 90,000 to 130,000 clones, 92% of them seen only once. Sequencing was carried out using peripheral blood. All receptors come from a human donor with melanoma.

This clone was counted a few times. The chain combines TRBV4-1 with TRBJ1-1; D gene uncertain. The CDR3 is made up of 14 amino acids. Looked up from germline, CDR1 is MGHRA and CDR2 is YSYEKL. V gave up 0 bases and J gave up 11 bases, with 16 bases separating them. This CDR3 reads CASSQEDDRRRAFF. The CDR3 coding sequence is TGCGCCAGCAGCCAAGAGGACGATAGGAGGAGGGCTTTCTTT.

The gene calls are TRBV2 and TRBJ2-1; D tentatively fits TRBD1 or TRBD2 (5 bases each). The CDR3 is made up of 14 amino acids. From germline, CDR1 is SNHLY and CDR2 FYNNEI. V was clipped by 7 bases and J by 9 bases, with 19 bases between them. The CDR3 DNA follows: TGTGCCAGCACCGGGGCTCCTAGTTTCGGTGAGCAGTTCTTC. Translating gives CASTGAPSFGEQFF.

This chain joins TRBV5-1 and TRBJ2-1, with TRBD1 matching 8 bases. The germline CDR1 and CDR2 sequences are SGHRS and YFSETQ. V lost 4 bases to trimming and J lost 7 bases; unmatched junction nucleotides: 16. This CDR3 is 17 amino acids long. CDR3 region: CASSQHPGQGAVNEQFF. The CDR3 region has the DNA TGCGCCAGCAGCCAGCACCCGGGGCAGGGGGCTGTAAATGAGCAGTTCTTC.

This clone was seen just once. The chain combines TRBV29-1 with TRBJ2-3; D is ambiguous. From germline, CDR1 is SQVTM and CDR2 ANQGSEA. The germline V and J ends were trimmed by 7 bases and 2 bases, with 19 bases remaining between them. This CDR3 region has 15 residues. CDR3 DNA: TGCAGCGCATCTTTTAGCTTGCTCCCCACAGATACGCAGTATTTT. Translated: CSASFSLLPTDTQYF.

The chain links TRBV29-1 to TRBJ2-3, with 7 bases that match TRBD1. Unmatched junction bases numbered 3, after V lost 4 bases and J lost 2 bases. Per germline, CDR1 SQVTM and CDR2 ANQGSEA. CDR3 size: 13 residues. The DNA of the CDR3 is TGCAGCGTTGCGGGACAGAACACAGATACGCAGTATTTT. Translation: CSVAGQNTDTQYF.

This chain uses TRBV5-1 with TRBJ2-3, with D tentatively TRBD1 (5 bases). The V and J ends lost 2 bases and 0 bases respectively, with 10 bases between them. CDR1 SGHRS and CDR2 YFSETQ come from the germline V gene. This CDR3 has 15 residues. The CDR3 DNA sequence: TGCGCCAGCAGCTTTGGGGCAGGTAGCACAGATACGCAGTATTTT. Encoded protein: CASSFGAGSTDTQYF.

The chain recombines TRBV27 with TRBJ2-5, with 8 bases matching TRBD2. The CDR3 covers 15 residues. The ends lost 7 bases at V and 4 bases at J; junction bases unmatched: 11. CDR1 is MNHEY, CDR2 SMNVEV, per germline (reference sequence). The CDR3 sequence is CASTHPQRGPETQYF. CDR3 nucleotide sequence: TGTGCCAGCACCCACCCCCAGCGGGGGCCAGAGACCCAGTACTTC.

This clone came up once. The V call is TRBV2, the J call TRBJ2-1; D is unclear. The V and J ends lost 4 bases and 4 bases respectively, with 14 bases between them. The germline gives CDR1 SNHLY, CDR2 FYNNEI. This CDR3 is 15 amino acids long. The DNA for the CDR3 is TGTGCCAGCAGTGGGGTCTCGCCATGGTACAATGAGCAGTTCTTC. Its protein is CASSGVSPWYNEQFF.

This rearrangement joins TRBV7-6 to TRBJ2-5; tentative D call: TRBD2 (7 bases). Germline CDR1 SGHVS, CDR2 FNYEAQ. Trimming removed 4 bases at V and 4 bases at J, with 13 bases between. The CDR3 extends over 14 amino acids. CDR3 residues: CASSSAGARETQYF. In DNA form, the CDR3 reads TGTGCCAGCAGCTCGGCGGGGGCGAGAGAGACCCAGTACTTC.

The rearrangement uses TRBV6-1 and TRBJ2-7; 7 bases map to TRBD1. Trimming cost V 0 bases and J 2 bases; bases outside gene matches: 4. CDR1 is MNHNS, CDR2 SASEGT, per germline. This CDR3 spans 15 amino acids. The CDR3 bases are TGTGCCAGCAGTGAAGCAGGGGGCCTCGCCTACGAGCAGTACTTC. Translation gives CASSEAGGLAYEQYF.

The sample holds one count of this clone. This sequence joins TRBV28 and TRBJ2-2, with D hard to call. Germline CDR1 reads MDHEN; CDR2 reads SYDVKM. The CDR3 spans 14 residues. The V and J ends lost 3 bases and 8 bases respectively, with 13 bases between them. The CDR3 here is CASSFSTLRGELFF. The CDR3 nucleotides read TGTGCCAGCAGTTTCTCAACACTAAGAGGGGAGCTGTTTTTT.

The chain combines TRBV6-6 with TRBJ2-2, with TRBD2 matching over 14 bases. Germline assignment: CDR1 MNHNY and CDR2 SVGAGI (reference sequence). CDR3 length: 15 residues. With V trimmed by 7 bases and J by 5 bases, 3 bases remained unmatched. The CDR3 nucleotides read TGTGCCAGCATCCGGACTAGCGGGGGGACCGGGGAGCTGTTTTTT. It encodes CASIRTSGGTGELFF.

The V and J genes are TRBV12-5 and TRBJ2-5; 8 bases map to TRBD1. This CDR3 region has 14 residues. Per germline, CDR1 LGHNT and CDR2 FRNRAP. V lost 5 bases and J lost 9; bases outside the gene matches: 11. The CDR3 sequence is CASGELGGQGPQYF. Written as DNA, the CDR3 is TGTGCTAGTGGTGAACTCGGTGGACAGGGCCCCCAGTACTTC. The complete variable domain, with remaining parts taken from reference TRBV12-5 and TRBJ2-5, reads DARVTQTPRHKVTEMGQEVTMRCQPILGHNTVFWYRQTMMQGLELLAYFRNRAPLDDSGMPKDRFSAEMPDATLATLKIQPSEPRDSAVYFCASGELGGQGPQYFGPGTRLLVL.

The rearrangement joins TRBV5-6 to TRBJ2-3; TRBD2 matches at 7 bases. CDR1 is SGHDT and CDR2 is YYEEEE in the germline V gene. The ends lost 4 bases at V and 0 bases at J; junction bases unmatched: 5. This CDR3 has 15 residues. This CDR3 reads CASSNAGVSTDTQYF. The CDR3 DNA reads TGTGCCAGCAGCAACGCGGGGGTAAGCACAGATACGCAGTATTTT. The full variable domain, completed using reference TRBV5-6 and TRBJ2-3, is DAGVTQSPTHLIKTRGQQVTLRCSPKSGHDTVSWYQQALGQGPQFIFQYYEEEERQRGNFPDRFSGHQFPNYSSELNVNALLLGDSALYLCASSNAGVSTDTQYFGPGTRLTVL.

The rearrangement joins TRBV7-2 to TRBJ2-5; TRBD1 is a possible D gene (5 bases). From germline, CDR1 is SGHTA and CDR2 FQGNSA. The CDR3 runs 11 residues. Trimming left V 4 bases short and J 11 bases short, with 11 bases between. The chain's CDR3 is CASSSQGMQYF. For the CDR3, the DNA is TGTGCCAGCAGCTCGCAGGGAATGCAGTACTTC.

The chain combines TRBV4-1 with TRBJ1-1; D is undetermined. V lost 6 bases and J 4 bases, leaving 15 bases between the germline ends. The germline V gene encodes CDR1 MGHRA and CDR2 YSYEKL. CDR3 size: 14 residues. CDR3 nucleotide sequence: TGCGCCAGCAGAGGGCCCTGGCGAGGCACTGAAGCTTTCTTT. Amino acids: CASRGPWRGTEAFF.

V is TRBV5-5 and J is TRBJ1-4, with 8 bases fitting TRBD1. The V gene end was trimmed by 4 bases and the J gene end by 0 bases; junction bases not matched to a gene: 14. This CDR3 is built from 19 residues. The V gene's germline CDR1 is SGHKS and CDR2 YYEKEE (reference sequence). This chain's CDR3 is CASSLRGQGWGSTNEKLFF. Here the CDR3 DNA reads TGTGCCAGCAGCCTCAGGGGGCAGGGTTGGGGATCAACTAATGAAAAACTGTTTTTT.

The sample holds a few counts of this clone. V usage is TRBV2 and J usage is TRBJ1-3; no definite D call. Trimming removed 7 bases from V and 0 bases from J, with 4 bases in between. Germline CDR1 is SNHLY and CDR2 is FYNNEI. CDR3 length: 12 residues. The CDR3 is CASKDSGNTIYF. For the CDR3, the DNA is TGTGCCAGCAAGGACTCTGGAAACACCATATATTTT.

This chain connects TRBV27 to TRBJ1-2; D unclear. Trimming stripped 7 bases from V and 10 bases from J, with 19 bases between. Germline CDR1 is MNHEY and CDR2 is SMNVEV (reference sequence). The CDR3 is 13 amino acids. The CDR3 DNA reads as TGTGCCAGCACCTTGGCGGGTCCACTATCCTACACCTTC. The encoded protein is CASTLAGPLSYTF.

This clone was counted a single time. CDR3 loop: CAISEGQPSADTQYF. As DNA, the CDR3 is TGTGCCATCAGTGAGGGACAGCCTAGCGCAGATACGCAGTATTTT. The chain employs TRBV10-3 and TRBJ2-3; D assignment may be TRBD1 or TRBD2 (6 bases each). In germline, CDR1 is ENHRY, CDR2 SYGVKD. The length of the CDR3 is 15 residues. V was cut by 2 bases and J by 4 bases, with 13 bases left in between.

The V gene is TRBV18, the J gene TRBJ1-1, with TRBD1 as a possible D gene (5 bases). V was shortened by 5 bases and J by 1 base, with 14 bases between the two germline ends. The CDR3 totals 15 residues. Germline V gives CDR1 KGHSH, CDR2 LQKENI. CDR3 residues: CASSRDAGANTEAFF. In DNA, the CDR3 is TGTGCCAGCTCAAGGGACGCAGGCGCGAACACTGAAGCTTTCTTT.

This chain connects TRBV19 to TRBJ1-2; the D is unclear. Trimming took off 2 bases at V and 0 bases at J, with 7 bases between the two ends. CDR1 and CDR2 from the germline V gene are LNHDA and SQIVND (reference sequence). The CDR3 extends over 14 amino acids. CDR3 loop: CASSIQSANYGYTF. The CDR3 bases are TGTGCCAGTAGTATACAGTCAGCTAACTATGGCTACACCTTC.

This chain links TRBV9 with TRBJ2-1, with unresolved D. The germline CDR1 and CDR2 sequences are SGDLS and YYNGEE. The V gene lost 0 bases and the J gene lost 10 bases, with 14 bases spanning the gap. The CDR3 sequence is 14 residues long. CDR3 in amino acids: CASSVDSLGREQFF. In DNA, the CDR3 is TGTGCCAGCAGCGTAGATTCCCTCGGGCGCGAGCAGTTCTTC.